This T cell receptor (beta chain) is drawn from a study of shared T cell receptors in the human thymus. Generated by immunoSEQ multiplex PCR, the TCRdb table keeps only in-frame clones and is missing some. The table shows about 380,000 clones, with just under 95% occurring only once. V was clipped by 1 base and J by 8 bases; unmatched bases: 7. Per germline, CDR1 LGHNA and CDR2 YSLEER. This CDR3 contains 15 residues. The sample consisted of thymocytes. The rearrangement links TRBV4-3 to TRBJ2-1, with 8 bases aligning to TRBD1. This TCR came from a human donor. The CDR3 here is CASSQGIDRGYEQFF. In nucleotides, the CDR3 is TGCGCCAGCAGCCAAGGTATTGACAGGGGCTATGAGCAGTTCTTC.